What follows are 2 T cell receptor beta chains derived from one specimen sequenced in a study of identical twins. TCRdb redid the calling of the 5' RACE reads with MiXCR, one entry per CDR3 protein. This sample yields around 490,000 distinct CDR3 sequences, of which 13% to 15% are seen a single time; more than 0.8% belongs to the top ten. The same data also contributed to another study, on yellow fever vaccine responses in identical twins.

Sequencing was carried out using CD4+ T cells sorted from blood. Receptor source: a woman aged 18-35 years in good health.

This clonotype was picked up a small number of times. This rearrangement joins TRBV6-5 to TRBJ1-3, with a possible D match to TRBD1 (6 bases). The ends were cut back, 0 bases at V and 1 base at J, with 13 bases in the middle. Germline assignment: CDR1 MNHEY and CDR2 SVGAGI. The CDR3 covers 17 residues. CDR3 residues: CASSYSPQGRSGNTIYF. CDR3 DNA: TGTGCCAGCAGTTACTCCCCCCAGGGGAGGTCTGGAAACACCATATATTTT.

This clonotype occurred a few times. This chain joins TRBV2 and TRBJ2-2; D gene unclear. V lost 7 bases and J 2 bases, leaving 14 bases between the germline ends. The CDR3 is made up of 15 amino acids. Germline V gene lookup returns CDR1 SNHLY and CDR2 FYNNEI. The CDR3 region is CASNERRSNTGELFF. DNA for the CDR3: TGTGCCAGCAACGAAAGGCGGTCAAACACCGGGGAGCTGTTTTTT.